A selection of T cell receptor beta chains follows, all from one sample in a study of CD8 T cells in Susac syndrome. TCRdb reprocessed the immunoSEQ multiplex PCR reads via MiXCR and lists one record per CDR3 protein. This sample has approximately 150,000 distinct CDR3 sequences, with about 91% found just once. The sequenced material came from CD4+ T cells from PBMCs. The receptor source for this set is a human donor in good health. Both conserved end residues are part of each CDR3. A D gene is named only where the DNA matches it firmly. Expanded clones are given a class, and other clones once, few, many or no size at all.

v_call	j_call	d_call	clone_size	cdr3_aa	cdr3_nt
TRBV10-1	TRBJ2-3	-	-	CASSDHRGKQYF	TGCGCCAGCAGCGACCACCGGGGGAAGCAGTATTTT
TRBV30	TRBJ1-2	TRBD1	-	CAWKKGTGRDYGYTF	TGTGCCTGGAAGAAGGGGACAGGGAGGGACTATGGCTACACCTTC
TRBV7-9	TRBJ2-7	-	-	CASSPTRDGIYEQYF	TGTGCCAGCAGCCCGACGCGGGACGGGATCTACGAGCAGTACTTC
TRBV7-2	TRBJ2-3	TRBD2	-	CASSARRPTSGSGGTQYF	TGTGCCAGCAGCGCAAGACGCCCGACTAGCGGGAGCGGGGGTACGCAGTATTTT
TRBV10-3	TRBJ2-1	-	-	CAISESGYNEQFF	TGTGCCATCAGTGAGTCAGGTTACAATGAGCAGTTCTTC
TRBV24-1	TRBJ1-5	TRBD1	-	CATADRVGAQPQHF	TGTGCCACGGCCGACAGGGTTGGGGCTCAGCCCCAGCATTTT
TRBV6-2/TRBV6-3	TRBJ1-2	-	-	CASSYRVYGYTF	TGTGCCAGCAGTTACCGCGTATATGGCTACACCTTC
TRBV11-2	TRBJ2-7	TRBD1	-	CASSSGQGRSYEQYF	TGTGCCAGCAGCTCAGGACAGGGGCGCTCCTACGAGCAGTACTTC
TRBV30	TRBJ1-5	-	once	CAWSGRRNQPQHF	TGTGCCTGGAGTGGCAGGAGAAATCAGCCCCAGCATTTT
TRBV5-1	TRBJ2-1	TRBD2	-	CASSWAGVAGGNYNEQFF	TGCGCCAGCAGCTGGGCGGGGGTAGCGGGAGGAAACTACAATGAGCAGTTCTTC
TRBV13	TRBJ2-7	-	-	CASSLRGPGEQYF	TGTGCCAGCAGCTTACGGGGACCTGGGGAGCAGTACTTC